The rows below give T cell receptor beta chains drawn from one sample of a study of T cells in Graves' hyperthyroidism and ophthalmopathy. A single record per CDR3 protein comes from TCRdb applying MiXCR to the multiplex PCR reads. This sample has approximately 370,000 distinct CDR3 sequences; about 16% occur once, and the top ten carry 32%. Sequences were obtained from blood. The receptors come from a woman aged 25 to 39 with Graves' hyperthyroidism. Each CDR3 is given with its conserved first and last residue.

V gene: TRBV19; CDR3 protein: CASSVPEGLNSPLHF
V gene: TRBV5-5; CDR3 protein: CASSLVVGFRGETQYF
V gene: TRBV29-1; CDR3 protein: CSVVEGTSSYEQYF
V gene: TRBV3-1; CDR3 protein: CASSQVIGSNEQLF
V gene: TRBV20-1; CDR3 protein: CSARQPRDYNEQFF
V gene: TRBV5-6; CDR3 protein: CASSFIHTNNYGYTF
V gene: TRBV30; CDR3 protein: CAWSVLRRGNEQFF
V gene: TRBV28; CDR3 protein: CASSSTGTSGLLLAYEQYF
V gene: TRBV2; CDR3 protein: CASRDRTENTEAFF
V gene: TRBV11-2; CDR3 protein: CASSLVNTGLDTQYF
V gene: TRBV15; CDR3 protein: CATSGQGDEKLFF
V gene: TRBV30; CDR3 protein: CAWSPNTPSYNEQFF
V gene: TRBV11-3; CDR3 protein: CASSLDSYSPLHF
V gene: TRBV5-1; CDR3 protein: CASTRGTGSTDTQYF
V gene: TRBV5-6; CDR3 protein: CASSLGQGVGQPQHF
V gene: TRBV20-1; CDR3 protein: CSAKRLTGGAYEQFF
V gene: TRBV2; CDR3 protein: CASSESAFSSYNEQFF
V gene: TRBV4-2; CDR3 protein: CASSQHQDGIAGVEAKNIQYF
V gene: TRBV6-2/TRBV6-3; CDR3 protein: CASSYSNPLAGTSTYEQFF
V gene: TRBV27; CDR3 protein: CASSSLPRDRGRTAGANVLTF
V gene: TRBV10-3; CDR3 protein: CAISELGQDQLKETQYF
V gene: TRBV12-3/TRBV12-4; CDR3 protein: CASRIMTDNSPLHF
V gene: TRBV6-1; CDR3 protein: CASSEALLTGSYEQYF
V gene: TRBV27; CDR3 protein: CASSSPASGDFEQFF
V gene: TRBV20-1; CDR3 protein: CSARNRDVEQYF
V gene: TRBV30; CDR3 protein: CAWRADGTRVSYEQYF
V gene: TRBV5-1; CDR3 protein: CASSPGTVGDTEAFF
V gene: TRBV3-1; CDR3 protein: CASSQTPGGETQYF
V gene: TRBV4-1; CDR3 protein: CASSQEGTTGNEQFF
V gene: TRBV3-1; CDR3 protein: CASSLWDRYNEQFF
V gene: TRBV27; CDR3 protein: CASSLSGVRETQYF
V gene: TRBV5-1; CDR3 protein: CASTSGQGFHEQYF
V gene: TRBV5-1; CDR3 protein: CASSVSVRNEQFF
V gene: TRBV29-1; CDR3 protein: CSVGLESYEQYF
V gene: TRBV6-1; CDR3 protein: CASSPIVVYNEQFF
V gene: TRBV10-3; CDR3 protein: CAISPSPGETQYF
V gene: TRBV5-1; CDR3 protein: CASSPRGQLNTEAFF
V gene: TRBV20-1; CDR3 protein: CSAPRQGSTDTQYF
V gene: TRBV15; CDR3 protein: CATSPGQGQAFF
V gene: TRBV5-1; CDR3 protein: CASSLAVIGSTEAFF
V gene: TRBV24-1; CDR3 protein: CATSDSGPGRTEAFF
V gene: TRBV6-1; CDR3 protein: CASKREIQETQYF
V gene: TRBV29-1; CDR3 protein: CSVEDLVQDRPWDEQFF
V gene: TRBV29-1; CDR3 protein: CSVAVGRGQPQHF
V gene: TRBV3-1; CDR3 protein: CASSPMGPGNNEQFF
V gene: TRBV28; CDR3 protein: CASSSRLAGGPYEQYF
V gene: TRBV5-1; CDR3 protein: CASSEPTGIEQYF
V gene: TRBV7-9; CDR3 protein: CASSVMEGLIPTRGYTF
V gene: TRBV28; CDR3 protein: CASSSRLGASVTNTGELFF
V gene: TRBV5-6; CDR3 protein: CASSSLKTGTNQPQHF
V gene: TRBV20-1; CDR3 protein: CSDLSMNTEAFF
V gene: TRBV3-1; CDR3 protein: CASSQPRAGGELFF
V gene: TRBV11-2; CDR3 protein: CASGRADTTDTQYF
V gene: TRBV5-1; CDR3 protein: CASGPAWGSYNEQFF
V gene: TRBV7-8; CDR3 protein: CASSSLDGLNEQFF
V gene: TRBV5-1; CDR3 protein: CASSVSGTSGTDTQYF
V gene: TRBV5-1; CDR3 protein: CASSLEASGSFNEQFF
V gene: TRBV3-1; CDR3 protein: CASSQGSGGQPFF
V gene: TRBV11-2; CDR3 protein: CASSRQSSYEQYF